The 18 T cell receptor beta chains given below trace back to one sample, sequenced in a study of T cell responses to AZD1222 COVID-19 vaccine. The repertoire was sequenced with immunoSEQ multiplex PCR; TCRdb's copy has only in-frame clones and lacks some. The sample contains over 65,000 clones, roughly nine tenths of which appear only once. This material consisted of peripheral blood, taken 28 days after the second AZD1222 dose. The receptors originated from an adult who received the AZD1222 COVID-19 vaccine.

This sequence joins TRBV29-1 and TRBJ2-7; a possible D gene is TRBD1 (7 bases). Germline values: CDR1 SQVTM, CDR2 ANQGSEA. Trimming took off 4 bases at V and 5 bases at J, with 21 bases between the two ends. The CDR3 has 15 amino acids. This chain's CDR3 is CSVAQTGLGGNEQYV. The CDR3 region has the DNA TGCAGCGTTGCACAGACAGGGCTCGGGGGAAACGAGCAGTACGTC.

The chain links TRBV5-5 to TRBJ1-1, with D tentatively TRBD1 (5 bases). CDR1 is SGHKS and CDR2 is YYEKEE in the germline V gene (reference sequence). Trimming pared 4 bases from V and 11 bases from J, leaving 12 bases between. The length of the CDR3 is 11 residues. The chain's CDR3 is CASSLAGGAFF. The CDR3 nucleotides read TGTGCCAGCAGCCTGGCGGGGGGTGCTTTCTTT.

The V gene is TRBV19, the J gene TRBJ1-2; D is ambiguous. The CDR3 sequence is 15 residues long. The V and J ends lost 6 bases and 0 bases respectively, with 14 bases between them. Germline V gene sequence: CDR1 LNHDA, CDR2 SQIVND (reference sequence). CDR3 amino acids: CASRKQNVANYGYTF. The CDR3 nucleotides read TGTGCCAGTAGGAAACAGAATGTAGCTAACTATGGCTACACCTTC.

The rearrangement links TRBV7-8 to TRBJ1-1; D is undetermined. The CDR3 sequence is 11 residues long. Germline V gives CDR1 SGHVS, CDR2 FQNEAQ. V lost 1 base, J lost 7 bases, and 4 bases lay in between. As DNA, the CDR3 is TGTGCCAGCAGCTTAGTCAGTGAAGCTTTCTTT. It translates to CASSLVSEAFF. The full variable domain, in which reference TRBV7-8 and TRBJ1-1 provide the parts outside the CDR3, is GAGVSQSPRYKVAKRGQDVALRCDPISGHVSLFWYQQALGQGPEFLTYFQNEAQLDKSGLPSDRFFAERPEGSVSTLKIQRTQQEDSAVYLCASSLVSEAFFGQGTRLTVV.

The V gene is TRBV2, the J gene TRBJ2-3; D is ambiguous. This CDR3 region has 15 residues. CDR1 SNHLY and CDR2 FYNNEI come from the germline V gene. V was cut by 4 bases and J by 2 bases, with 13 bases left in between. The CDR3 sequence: CASSGEIGVTDTQYF. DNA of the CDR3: TGTGCCAGCAGTGGAGAGATTGGGGTCACAGATACGCAGTATTTT.

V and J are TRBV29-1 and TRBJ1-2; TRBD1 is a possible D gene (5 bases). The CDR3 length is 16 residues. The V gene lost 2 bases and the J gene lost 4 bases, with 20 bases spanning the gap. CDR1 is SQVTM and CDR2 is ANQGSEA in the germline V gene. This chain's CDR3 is CSVELRDGFPLYGYTF. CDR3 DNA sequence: TGCAGCGTTGAACTCAGGGACGGGTTCCCACTCTATGGCTACACCTTC. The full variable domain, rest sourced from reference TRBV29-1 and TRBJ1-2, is SAVISQKPSRDICQRGTSLTIQCQVDSQVTMMFWYRQQPGQSLTLIATANQGSEATYESGFVIDKFPISRPNLTFSTLTVSNMSPEDSSIYLCSVELRDGFPLYGYTFGSGTRLTVV.

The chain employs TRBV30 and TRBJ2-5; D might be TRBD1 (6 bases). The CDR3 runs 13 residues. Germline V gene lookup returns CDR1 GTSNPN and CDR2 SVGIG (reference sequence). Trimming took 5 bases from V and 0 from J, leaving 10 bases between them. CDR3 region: CAWDRTDQETQYF. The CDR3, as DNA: TGTGCCTGGGACAGGACGGACCAAGAGACCCAGTACTTC.

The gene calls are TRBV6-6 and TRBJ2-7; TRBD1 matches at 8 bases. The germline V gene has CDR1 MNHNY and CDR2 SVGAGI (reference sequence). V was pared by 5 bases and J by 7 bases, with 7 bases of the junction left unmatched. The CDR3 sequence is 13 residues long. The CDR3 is CASSLDRGGEQYV. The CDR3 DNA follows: TGTGCCAGCAGTCTAGACAGGGGCGGAGAGCAGTACGTC.

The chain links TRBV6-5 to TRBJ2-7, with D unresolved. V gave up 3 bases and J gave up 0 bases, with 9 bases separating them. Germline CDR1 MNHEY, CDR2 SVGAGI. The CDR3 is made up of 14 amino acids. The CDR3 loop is CASSYTASSYEQYF. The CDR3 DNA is TGTGCCAGCAGTTATACCGCAAGCTCCTACGAGCAGTACTTC.

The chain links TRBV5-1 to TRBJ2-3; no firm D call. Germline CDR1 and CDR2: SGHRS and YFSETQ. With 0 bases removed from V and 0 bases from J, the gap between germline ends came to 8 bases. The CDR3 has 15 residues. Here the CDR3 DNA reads TGCGCCAGCAGCTTGGCCCCGACTAGCACAGATACGCAGTATTTT. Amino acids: CASSLAPTSTDTQYF.

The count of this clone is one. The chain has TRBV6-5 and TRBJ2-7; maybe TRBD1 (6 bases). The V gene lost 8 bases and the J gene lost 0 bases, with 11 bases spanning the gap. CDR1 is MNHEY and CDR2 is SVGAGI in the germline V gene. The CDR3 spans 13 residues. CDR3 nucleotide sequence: TGTGCCAGCGGCCTACAGGGCTCCTACGAGCAGTACTTC. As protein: CASGLQGSYEQYF.

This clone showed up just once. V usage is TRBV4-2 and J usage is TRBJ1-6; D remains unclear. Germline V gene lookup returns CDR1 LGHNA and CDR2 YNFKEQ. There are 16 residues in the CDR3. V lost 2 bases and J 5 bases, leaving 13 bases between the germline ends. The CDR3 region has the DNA TGTGCCAGCAGCCAACCTACGATCCTTAATAATTCACCCCTCCACTTT. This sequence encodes CASSQPTILNNSPLHF.

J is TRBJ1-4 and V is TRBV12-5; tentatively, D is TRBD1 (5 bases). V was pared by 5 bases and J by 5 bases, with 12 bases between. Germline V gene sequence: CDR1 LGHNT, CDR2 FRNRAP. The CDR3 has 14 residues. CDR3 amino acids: CASGPGFQNEKLFF. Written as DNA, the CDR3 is TGTGCTAGTGGTCCAGGGTTCCAGAATGAAAAACTGTTTTTT. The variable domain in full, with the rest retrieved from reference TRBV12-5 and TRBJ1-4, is DARVTQTPRHKVTEMGQEVTMRCQPILGHNTVFWYRQTMMQGLELLAYFRNRAPLDDSGMPKDRFSAEMPDATLATLKIQPSEPRDSAVYFCASGPGFQNEKLFFGSGTQLSVL.

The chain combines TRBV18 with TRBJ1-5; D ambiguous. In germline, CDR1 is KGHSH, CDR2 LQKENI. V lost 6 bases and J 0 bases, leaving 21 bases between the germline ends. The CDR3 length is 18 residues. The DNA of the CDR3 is TGTGCCAGCTCCCCCACCATTGTAAGATCGTATAGCAATCAGCCCCAGCATTTT. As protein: CASSPTIVRSYSNQPQHF.

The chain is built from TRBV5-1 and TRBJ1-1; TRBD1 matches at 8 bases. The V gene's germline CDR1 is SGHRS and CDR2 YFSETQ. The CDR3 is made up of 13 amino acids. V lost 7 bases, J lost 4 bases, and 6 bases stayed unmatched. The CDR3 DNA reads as TGCGCCAGCGGTCAGGGGGCCGGCACTGAAGCTTTCTTT. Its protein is CASGQGAGTEAFF. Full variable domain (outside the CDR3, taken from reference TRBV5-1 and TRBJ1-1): KAGVTQTPRYLIKTRGQQVTLSCSPISGHRSVSWYQQTPGQGLQFLFEYFSETQRNKGNFPGRFSGRQFSNSRSEMNVSTLELGDSALYLCASGQGAGTEAFFGQGTRLTVV.

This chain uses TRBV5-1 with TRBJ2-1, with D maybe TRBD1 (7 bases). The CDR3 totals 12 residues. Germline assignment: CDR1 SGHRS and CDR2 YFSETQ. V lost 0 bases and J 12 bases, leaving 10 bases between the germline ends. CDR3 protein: CASSLDQGGQFF. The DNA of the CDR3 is TGCGCCAGCAGCTTGGACCAGGGGGGGCAGTTCTTC.

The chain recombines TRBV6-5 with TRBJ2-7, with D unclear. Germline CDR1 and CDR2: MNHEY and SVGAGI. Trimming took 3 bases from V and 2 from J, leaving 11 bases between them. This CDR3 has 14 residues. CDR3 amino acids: CASSYGRSAYEQYF. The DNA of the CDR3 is TGTGCCAGCAGTTATGGGCGGAGTGCCTACGAGCAGTACTTC.

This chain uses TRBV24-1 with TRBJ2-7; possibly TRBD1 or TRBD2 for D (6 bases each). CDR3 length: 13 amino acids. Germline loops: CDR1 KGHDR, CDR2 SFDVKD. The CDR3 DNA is TGCGCCAATCCGGGGGCCGACCACTACGAGCAGTACGTC. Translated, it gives CANPGADHYEQYV.